This TCR beta chain was found in a study of T cell responses to AZD1222 COVID-19 vaccine. Using immunoSEQ multiplex PCR, the repertoire was profiled, and TCRdb retains in-frame clones only, with some absent. The sample yields around 130,000 clones, over 90% seen once. V was trimmed by 6 bases and J by 4 bases, leaving 10 bases between them. CDR1 GTSNPN and CDR2 SVGIG come from the germline V gene (reference sequence). This CDR3 is 11 amino acids long. The clonotype originates from an adult in good health. The chain carries TRBV30 and TRBJ2-7, with D uncertain. The sample was peripheral blood, taken on day 0 of AZD1222 vaccination. The CDR3 protein is CACKQVYEQYF. DNA of the CDR3: TGTGCCTGTAAGCAAGTTTACGAGCAGTACTTC.